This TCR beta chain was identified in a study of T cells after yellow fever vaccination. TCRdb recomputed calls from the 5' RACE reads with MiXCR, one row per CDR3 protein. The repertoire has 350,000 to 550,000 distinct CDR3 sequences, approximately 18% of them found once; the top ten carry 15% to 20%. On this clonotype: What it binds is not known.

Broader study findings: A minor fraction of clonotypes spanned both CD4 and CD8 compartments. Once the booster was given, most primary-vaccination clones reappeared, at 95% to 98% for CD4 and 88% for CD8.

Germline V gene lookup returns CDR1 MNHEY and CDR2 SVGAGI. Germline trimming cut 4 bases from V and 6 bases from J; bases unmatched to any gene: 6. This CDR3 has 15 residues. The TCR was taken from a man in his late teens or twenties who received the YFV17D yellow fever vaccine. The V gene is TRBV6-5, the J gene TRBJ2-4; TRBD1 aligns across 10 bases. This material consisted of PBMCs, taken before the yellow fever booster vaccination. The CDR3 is CASSSSGTGANIQYF. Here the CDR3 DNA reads TGTGCCAGCAGTTCCTCGGGGACAGGGGCAAACATTCAGTACTTC.